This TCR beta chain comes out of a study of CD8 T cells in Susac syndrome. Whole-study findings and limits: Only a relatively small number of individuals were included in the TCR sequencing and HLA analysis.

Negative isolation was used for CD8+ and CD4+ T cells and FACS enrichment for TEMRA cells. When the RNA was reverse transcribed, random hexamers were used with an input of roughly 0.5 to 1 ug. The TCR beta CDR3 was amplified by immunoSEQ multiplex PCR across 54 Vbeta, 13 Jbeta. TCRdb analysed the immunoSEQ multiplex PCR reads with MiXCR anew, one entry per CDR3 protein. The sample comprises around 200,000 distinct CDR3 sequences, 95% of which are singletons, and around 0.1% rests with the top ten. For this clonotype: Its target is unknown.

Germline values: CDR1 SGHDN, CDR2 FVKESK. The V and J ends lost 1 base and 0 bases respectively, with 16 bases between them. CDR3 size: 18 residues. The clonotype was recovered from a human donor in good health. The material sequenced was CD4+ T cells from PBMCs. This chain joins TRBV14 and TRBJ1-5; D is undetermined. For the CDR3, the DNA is TGTGCCAGCAGCCAAGCGAAATCGGGCCGAGTTAGCAATCAGCCCCAGCATTTT. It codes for CASSQAKSGRVSNQPQHF.